The T cell receptor beta chain described here comes from a study of cytomegalovirus exposure and HLA in healthy donors. Broader study findings: The study listed approximately 160 cytomegalovirus-associated TCR beta chains. Data from an earlier analysis indicated that most TCR beta V segments were productive either about 87% or about 30% of the time.

The PCR contained 60 Vbeta and 13 Jbeta primers. Libraries were prepared by immunoSEQ multiplex PCR; TCRdb keeps only in-frame clonotypes and omits some of them. The data show about 140,000 clones, just over 65% seen once. This clone has more than one count but fewer than ten. The antigen is undetermined. Sequenced: PBMCs. The TCR originated in an older woman in good health and CMV-seronegative.

The CDR3 nucleotides read TGCGCCAGCAGCCAAGAAAGCCAGGGCACTGAAGCTTTCTTT. Translating gives CASSQESQGTEAFF. The chain combines TRBV4-1 with TRBJ1-1, with a tentative D call TRBD1 (5 bases). Germline values: CDR1 MGHRA, CDR2 YSYEKL. V gave up 0 bases and J gave up 4 bases, with 9 bases separating them. The length of the CDR3 is 14 residues.